These 7 T cell receptor beta chains came from one sample sequenced in a study of cytomegalovirus exposure and HLA in healthy donors. In the PCR, 60 Vbeta and 13 Jbeta primers were used. Repertoires were generated with immunoSEQ multiplex PCR, while TCRdb's copy carries only in-frame clones and drops some. Its listing shows tens of thousands of clones. The material sequenced was PBMCs. Receptor source: a young man in good health and CMV-seronegative.

V usage is TRBV19 and J usage is TRBJ1-3; D remains unclear. There are 14 residues in the CDR3. V dropped 4 bases and J dropped 0 bases, with 7 bases sitting between them. CDR1 is LNHDA, CDR2 SQIVND, per germline (reference sequence). The CDR3 region has the DNA TGTGCCAGTAGTACGTCCGGCTCTGGAAACACCATATATTTT. Protein product: CASSTSGSGNTIYF.

The chain is built from TRBV4-3 and TRBJ2-3, with 7 nucleotides matching TRBD2. V trimming: 3 bases; J trimming: 10 bases; junction bases outside the gene matches: 19. The CDR3 covers 17 residues. Germline CDR1 LGHNA, CDR2 YSLEER. The CDR3 protein is CASSHRPLTREGTSQYF. For the CDR3, the DNA is TGCGCCAGCAGCCACCGCCCGCTCACGAGGGAGGGCACGTCGCAGTATTTT.

This chain uses TRBV4-1 with TRBJ1-5; 8 nucleotides align to TRBD1. There are 14 residues in the CDR3. Looked up from germline, CDR1 is MGHRA and CDR2 is YSYEKL. Trimming took 4 bases from V and 5 from J; bases not matched to a gene: 4. For the CDR3, the DNA is TGCGCCAGCAGCCCAGACAGGGGTTATCAGCCCCAGCATTTT. Protein sequence: CASSPDRGYQPQHF.

The V call is TRBV6-6, the J call TRBJ2-7; D call uncertain. Germline assignment: CDR1 MNHNY and CDR2 SVGAGI (reference sequence). V was trimmed by 8 bases and J by 3 bases, leaving 11 bases between them. This CDR3 is 12 amino acids long. Here the CDR3 DNA reads TGTGCCAGCGGTAGAGCTATCTACGAGCAGTACTTC. Protein product: CASGRAIYEQYF.

This sequence joins TRBV29-1 and TRBJ2-7; 9 bases align to TRBD1. V gave up 4 bases and J gave up 5 bases; unmatched junction bases: 3. CDR3 length: 12 amino acids. The germline V gene has CDR1 SQVTM and CDR2 ANQGSEA. Here the CDR3 reads CSVVRTGDEQYF. The CDR3 DNA reads TGCAGCGTTGTAAGGACAGGGGACGAGCAGTACTTC.

J is TRBJ2-3 and V is TRBV7-9; D gene uncertain. The CDR3 is made up of 14 amino acids. V shed 1 base and J shed 3 bases, with 8 bases lying between them. From germline, CDR1 is SEHNR and CDR2 FQNEAQ (reference sequence). CDR3 in amino acids: CASSLVLETDTQYF. For the CDR3, the DNA is TGTGCCAGCAGCTTAGTGCTAGAAACAGATACGCAGTATTTT.

The chain is built from TRBV5-4 and TRBJ2-2; TRBD2 aligns across 10 bases. CDR1 and CDR2 from the germline V gene are SGHNT and YYREEE (reference sequence). V trimming: 4 bases; J trimming: 4 bases; junction bases outside the gene matches: 7. There are 16 residues in the CDR3. The CDR3 protein is CASSLSSGRGTGELFF. CDR3 sequence (DNA): TGTGCCAGCAGCCTCTCTAGCGGGAGAGGCACCGGGGAGCTGTTTTTT.